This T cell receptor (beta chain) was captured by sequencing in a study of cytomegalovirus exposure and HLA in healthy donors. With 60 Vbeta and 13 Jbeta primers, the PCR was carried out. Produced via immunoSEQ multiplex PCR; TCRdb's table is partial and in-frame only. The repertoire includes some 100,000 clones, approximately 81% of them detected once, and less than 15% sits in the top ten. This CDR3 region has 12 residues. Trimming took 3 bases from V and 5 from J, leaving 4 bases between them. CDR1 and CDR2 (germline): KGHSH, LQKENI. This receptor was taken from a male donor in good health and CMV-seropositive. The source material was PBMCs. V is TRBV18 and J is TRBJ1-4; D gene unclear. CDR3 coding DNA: TGTGCCAGCTCACCGGGCAATGAAAAACTGTTTTTT. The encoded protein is CASSPGNEKLFF.